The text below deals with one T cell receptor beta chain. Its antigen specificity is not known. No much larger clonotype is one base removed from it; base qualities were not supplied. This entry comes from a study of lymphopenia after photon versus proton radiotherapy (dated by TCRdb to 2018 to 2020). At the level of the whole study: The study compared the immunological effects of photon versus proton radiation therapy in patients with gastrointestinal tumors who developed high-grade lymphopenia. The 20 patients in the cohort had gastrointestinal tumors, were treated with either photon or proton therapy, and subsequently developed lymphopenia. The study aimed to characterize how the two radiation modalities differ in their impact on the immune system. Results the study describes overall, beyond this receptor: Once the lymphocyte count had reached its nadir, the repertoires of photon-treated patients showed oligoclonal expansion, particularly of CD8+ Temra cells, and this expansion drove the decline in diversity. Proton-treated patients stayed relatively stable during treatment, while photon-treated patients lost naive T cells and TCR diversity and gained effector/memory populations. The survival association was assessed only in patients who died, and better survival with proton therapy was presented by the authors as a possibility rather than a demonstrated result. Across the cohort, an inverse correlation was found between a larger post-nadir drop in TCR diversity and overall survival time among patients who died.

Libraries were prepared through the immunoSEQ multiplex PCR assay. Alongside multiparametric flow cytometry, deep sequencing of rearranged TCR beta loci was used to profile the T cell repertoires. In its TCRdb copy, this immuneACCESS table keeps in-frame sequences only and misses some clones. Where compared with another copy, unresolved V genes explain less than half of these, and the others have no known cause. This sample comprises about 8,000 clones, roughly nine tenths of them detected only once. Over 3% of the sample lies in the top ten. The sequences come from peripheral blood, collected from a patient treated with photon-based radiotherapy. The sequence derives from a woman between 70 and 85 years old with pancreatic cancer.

The CDR3 region has the sequence CATDDPYSGIDNEQFF. Read as DNA, the sequence is TGTGCCACGGATGACCCCTATAGCGGAATAGACAATGAGCAGTTCTTC. The V gene is TRBV10-3 and the J gene is TRBJ2-1, and possibly TRBD2, on 6 matching bases. In the germline V gene, CDR1 corresponds to ENHRY and CDR2 to SYGVKD. Including the terminal cysteine and phenylalanine, the CDR3 comprises 16 residues. Only CDR3 DNA remains: 48 bases, in frame from the first base. V sheds 10 bases and J sheds 5 bases, leaving 24 bases between their ends.